These T cell receptor beta chains were read from a single sample in a study of CD8 T cells in Susac syndrome. Via MiXCR, TCRdb re-called the immunoSEQ multiplex PCR reads, giving one row per CDR3 protein. The sample gives more than 150,000 distinct CDR3 sequences, around 94% of which show up once; more than 0.12% is in the top ten. The sequencing sample was made of CD4+ T cells from PBMCs. The receptors were sampled from a human donor in good health. Both conserved end residues are part of each CDR3. A D gene is named only where the DNA matches it firmly. Size tells how often a clone was seen (once, few, many) or the class of an expanded clone, and some rows leave it out.

D: TRBD1; V: TRBV7-9; J: TRBJ2-1; size: -; DNA: TGTGCCAGCAGCACCCAGGGACAGGGGGCGGGTGAGCAGTTCTTC; CDR3: CASSTQGQGAGEQFF
D: -; V: TRBV2; J: TRBJ1-5; size: once; DNA: TGTGCCAGCAGTGCTGGGTGGGGTGATCAGCCCCAGCATTTT; CDR3: CASSAGWGDQPQHF
D: TRBD1; V: TRBV6-2/TRBV6-3; J: TRBJ1-1; size: -; DNA: TGTGCCAGCAGACCCACAGGGGACGCTGAAGCTTTCTTT; CDR3: CASRPTGDAEAFF
D: -; V: TRBV7-9; J: TRBJ2-2; size: -; DNA: TGTGCCACCTCAGCCCCCGGGGAGCTGTTTTTT; CDR3: CATSAPGELFF
D: TRBD1; V: TRBV4-2; J: TRBJ1-2; size: -; DNA: TGTGCCAGCAGCCAAGAAACAGGGGACGGCTACACCTTC; CDR3: CASSQETGDGYTF
D: -; V: TRBV9; J: TRBJ2-7; size: -; DNA: TGTGCCAGCAGCGTAGCTCCGGGGGGCGAGGCCGAGCAGTACTTC; CDR3: CASSVAPGGEAEQYF
D: TRBD1; V: TRBV7-9; J: TRBJ2-1; size: -; DNA: TGTGCCAGCAGCTTGGACAGGGCTTACAATGAGCAGTTCTTC; CDR3: CASSLDRAYNEQFF
D: -; V: TRBV29-1; J: TRBJ2-3; size: once; DNA: TGCAGCGTCGTGACTAACACAGATACGCAGTATTTT; CDR3: CSVVTNTDTQYF
D: -; V: TRBV7-2; J: TRBJ2-3; size: -; DNA: TGTGCCAGCAGCTTACCGGGCCTGAGGGATACGCAGTATTTT; CDR3: CASSLPGLRDTQYF
D: TRBD1; V: TRBV29-1; J: TRBJ1-1; size: -; DNA: TGCAGCGCCGTCGGGACAGGGCTTTGGACTGAAGCTTTCTTT; CDR3: CSAVGTGLWTEAFF
D: -; V: TRBV5-1; J: TRBJ2-5; size: -; DNA: TGCGCCAGCAGCCGTGAGAATCCGCCTCAGACCCAGTACTTC; CDR3: CASSRENPPQTQYF
D: -; V: TRBV6-6; J: TRBJ1-5; size: -; DNA: TGTGCCAGCAGAATCGACAGCAATCAGCCCCAGCATTTT; CDR3: CASRIDSNQPQHF
D: TRBD1; V: TRBV2; J: TRBJ2-5; size: -; DNA: TGTGCCAGCGCACAGACAGGGACCCAAGAGACCCAGTACTTC; CDR3: CASAQTGTQETQYF
D: -; V: TRBV6-6; J: TRBJ2-5; size: -; DNA: TGTGCCAGCGGTTCTTCTACTCCTGAGACCCAGTACTTC; CDR3: CASGSSTPETQYF
D: -; V: TRBV7-2; J: TRBJ2-1; size: -; DNA: TGTGCCAGCAGCTTAGGCTCTAGCCAGTCGGGTGAGCAGTTCTTC; CDR3: CASSLGSSQSGEQFF